The 23 T cell receptor beta chains presented below share a single source sample, sequenced in a study of neoadjuvant nivolumab and ipilimumab in lung cancer (dated by TCRdb to about 2020). Libraries were prepared through the immunoSEQ multiplex PCR assay. TCRdb took this table from immuneACCESS and kept in-frame rearrangements with V and J called. Such tables lack part of the clones; where checked against another copy, unresolved V genes explain under half of the gap, and the rest is unexplained. Present in this sample are 39,000 or so clones, 89% of which were seen just once. The ten largest account for 3% to 4% of the sample. In the paper's terms, the time point label means: pretherapy, before neoadjuvant immune checkpoint inhibitors. The starting material was peripheral blood, obtained before neoadjuvant nivolumab, alone or with ipilimumab. The receptors here all came from an adult with non-small cell lung cancer.

The chain joins TRBV6-6 to TRBJ2-5; maybe TRBD1 (6 bases). In germline, CDR1 is MNHNY, CDR2 SVGAGI (reference sequence). The CDR3 loop spans 12 amino acids. V was trimmed by 6 bases and J by 6 bases, leaving 11 bases between them. In DNA, the CDR3 is TGTGCCAGCAGCCGGGACAAACAGACCCAGTACTTC. This translates into CASSRDKQTQYF.

This clone was seen a single time. The chain carries TRBV5-1 and TRBJ2-7, with D possibly matching TRBD1 (6 bases). The CDR3 sequence is 15 residues long. V was clipped by 0 bases and J by 3 bases, with 13 bases between them. Germline CDR1 SGHRS, CDR2 YFSETQ. The CDR3 spells CASSLAGQGLYEQYF. In DNA, the CDR3 is TGCGCCAGCAGCTTGGCCGGGCAGGGGCTCTACGAGCAGTACTTC.

The gene calls are TRBV19 and TRBJ2-5; D uncertain. Between the trimmed V and J ends, which lost 4 bases and 2 bases, there was a span of 8 bases. CDR3 size: 13 residues. Germline values: CDR1 LNHDA, CDR2 SQIVND (reference sequence). This chain's CDR3 is CASSRAEQETQYF. The CDR3, as DNA: TGTGCCAGTAGTAGGGCGGAACAAGAGACCCAGTACTTC.

This sequence joins TRBV7-9 and TRBJ2-7; D is ambiguous. Germline V lookup: CDR1 SEHNR, CDR2 FQNEAQ (reference sequence). Trimming removed 8 bases at V and 4 bases at J, with 18 bases between. The CDR3 spans 14 residues. CDR3 bases: TGTGCCAGCGGAACGACACCCCTGGGTTACGAGCAGTACTTC. It codes for CASGTTPLGYEQYF.

The chain links TRBV6-5 to TRBJ2-1, with 13 bases fitting TRBD2. The CDR3 is 15 amino acids. From germline, CDR1 is MNHEY and CDR2 SVGAGI. V gave up 4 bases and J gave up 6 bases; unmatched junction bases: 3. CDR3 residues: CASSSLAGGFNEQFF. CDR3 DNA sequence: TGTGCCAGCAGTTCACTAGCGGGAGGGTTCAATGAGCAGTTCTTC.

This chain uses TRBV7-2 with TRBJ2-3, with D tentatively TRBD2 (5 bases). CDR1 and CDR2 (germline): SGHTA, FQGNSA. CDR3 length: 16 residues. The V end was cut by 7 bases, the J end by 5 bases, with 22 bases between. This CDR3 is CASTLPTSDFGDTQYF. CDR3 sequence (DNA): TGTGCCAGCACTCTACCCACTAGTGATTTTGGAGATACGCAGTATTTT.

A few counts support this clone. This chain connects TRBV5-6 to TRBJ2-7; no firm D call. Trimming took off 4 bases at V and 3 bases at J, with 5 bases between the two ends. The germline V gene encodes CDR1 SGHDT and CDR2 YYEEEE. The CDR3 is 11 amino acids. CDR3 bases: TGTGCCAGCAGCCTCAACTACGAGCAGTACTTC. Translated, it gives CASSLNYEQYF.

The chain combines TRBV12-5 with TRBJ2-1, with TRBD1 matching 9 bases. Germline V CDR1 and CDR2: LGHNT, FRNRAP. The CDR3 totals 16 residues. The V and J ends lost 6 bases and 8 bases, in that order; junction bases with no gene match: 14. CDR3 bases: TGTGCTAGTGGCCCCGGGGGACAGGGATCAATGGATGAGCAGTTCTTC. Amino acids: CASGPGGQGSMDEQFF.

This clone has just a few counts. This sequence joins TRBV18 and TRBJ2-1, with D tentatively TRBD1 or TRBD2 (6 bases each). The CDR3 spans 12 residues. Trimming cost V 0 bases and J 10 bases, with 7 bases left between them. Germline V CDR1 and CDR2: KGHSH, LQKENI. The CDR3 region is CASSPPGGEQFF. The CDR3 DNA reads TGTGCCAGCTCACCACCGGGGGGCGAGCAGTTCTTC.

CDR3 loop: CASSLTQGAKDTQYF. For the CDR3, the DNA is TGTGCCAGCAGTCTAACACAGGGGGCGAAAGATACGCAGTATTTT. The V call is TRBV28, the J call TRBJ2-3; the match to TRBD1 covers 9 bases. With V trimmed by 5 bases and J by 5 bases, 8 bases remained unmatched. In germline, CDR1 is MDHEN, CDR2 SYDVKM. This CDR3 has 15 amino acids.

The chain links TRBV18 to TRBJ1-1; TRBD1 is a possible D gene (5 bases). V lost 5 bases and J lost 1, with 14 bases in between. The CDR3 spans 15 residues. Germline V gene sequence: CDR1 KGHSH, CDR2 LQKENI. The CDR3 loop reads CASSGIAGSNTEAFF. CDR3 nucleotide sequence: TGTGCCAGCTCAGGGATTGCAGGGTCGAACACTGAAGCTTTCTTT.

The rearrangement links TRBV5-8 to TRBJ2-3; no firm D call. The CDR3 is made up of 12 amino acids. The V and J ends lost 0 bases and 7 bases respectively, with 6 bases between them. The germline V gene has CDR1 SGHTS and CDR2 YDEGEE. Here the CDR3 DNA reads TGTGCCAGCAGCTTGGGGTATCATACGCAGTATTTT. Translated, it gives CASSLGYHTQYF.

CDR3 residues: CASSDPGTVNTEAFF. As DNA, the CDR3 is TGTGCCAGCAGCGATCCCGGGACAGTGAACACTGAAGCTTTCTTT. V and J are TRBV7-9 and TRBJ1-1; 7 positions match TRBD1. CDR3 size: 15 residues. CDR1 is SEHNR and CDR2 is FQNEAQ in the germline V gene (reference sequence). V shed 5 bases and J 0 bases; nucleotides not matched to a gene: 6.

This sequence joins TRBV5-3 and TRBJ1-5; D gene unclear. TRBV5-3 falls under the ORF class, with uncertain function. CDR3 length: 14 amino acids. V gave up 1 base and J gave up 7 bases, with 12 bases separating them. CDR3 protein: CARSLYLGCQPQHF. The DNA of the CDR3 is TGTGCCAGAAGCTTGTACCTTGGCTGCCAGCCCCAGCATTTT.

This chain connects TRBV6-5 to TRBJ2-3; D is unclear. Per germline, CDR1 MNHEY and CDR2 SVGAGI. This CDR3 has 14 residues. With 5 bases removed from V and 9 bases from J, the gap between germline ends came to 18 bases. The CDR3 region has the DNA TGTGCCAGCAGTGCATATTTGCGCAAACAGACGCAGTATTTT. Translation gives CASSAYLRKQTQYF.

This chain joins TRBV5-8 and TRBJ2-7; D is unclear. Germline CDR1 is SGHTS and CDR2 is YDEGEE. V was trimmed by 3 bases and J by 3 bases, leaving 7 bases between them. This CDR3 has 12 residues. The CDR3 reads CASSSPFYEQYF. The CDR3, as DNA: TGTGCCAGCAGCTCTCCCTTCTACGAGCAGTACTTC.

The CDR3 DNA sequence: TGTGCCAGTAGTTTCGGACGTTTGGGGGACACTGAAGCTTTCTTT. Translated, it gives CASSFGRLGDTEAFF. The chain links TRBV19 to TRBJ1-1; a weak D match, TRBD1 (5 bases). This CDR3 is 15 amino acids long. With 5 bases removed from V and 3 bases from J, the gap between germline ends came to 16 bases. Germline-derived CDR1 and CDR2 are LNHDA and SQIVND (reference sequence).

This clone has a handful of counts. V and J are TRBV27 and TRBJ2-7; 10 nucleotides align to TRBD1. CDR1 and CDR2 (germline): MNHEY, SMNVEV (reference sequence). Losses at the gene ends were 7 bases for V and 5 bases for J; bases not matched to a gene: 5. The CDR3 runs 13 residues. The CDR3 DNA reads as TGTGCCAGCACTTCGACAGGGGGCAACGAGCAGTACTTC. Translating gives CASTSTGGNEQYF.

The CDR3 coding sequence is TGTGCCAGCAGCCCCAGGTCTAGCGGGGCCTACAATGAGCAGTTCTTC. This encodes CASSPRSSGAYNEQFF. The V call is TRBV7-8, the J call TRBJ2-1; TRBD2 agrees at 9 bases. V shed 5 bases, J shed 2 bases, and the junction held 7 bases outside the gene matches. Germline V gene lookup returns CDR1 SGHVS and CDR2 FQNEAQ. CDR3 size: 16 residues.

This sequence joins TRBV30 and TRBJ1-2, with D perhaps matching TRBD1 (6 bases). There are 12 residues in the CDR3. Trimming took 5 bases from V and 4 from J, leaving 11 bases between them. Germline V gene data show CDR1 as GTSNPN and CDR2 as SVGIG (reference sequence). CDR3 protein: CAWGRGSYGYTF. CDR3 DNA sequence: TGTGCCTGGGGCAGGGGTAGCTATGGCTACACCTTC.

A single count supports this clone. This rearrangement joins TRBV30 to TRBJ1-1; 8 bases line up with TRBD1. Germline-derived CDR1 and CDR2 are GTSNPN and SVGIG (reference sequence). The V gene end was trimmed by 3 bases and the J gene end by 4 bases; junction bases not matched to a gene: 7. The CDR3 runs to 14 residues. CDR3 amino acids: CAWSEVTGGTEAFF. The CDR3 bases are TGTGCCTGGAGCGAAGTAACAGGGGGCACTGAAGCTTTCTTT.

V is TRBV10-3 and J is TRBJ2-3; 9 nucleotides agree with TRBD1. CDR1 and CDR2 (germline): ENHRY, SYGVKD. Trimming at V came to 4 bases and at J to 5 bases, leaving 7 bases not matched to a gene. This CDR3 is built from 15 residues. The CDR3 spells CAISANRGPVDTQYF. The DNA for the CDR3 is TGTGCCATCAGTGCAAACAGGGGGCCAGTAGATACGCAGTATTTT.

The chain joins TRBV6-6 to TRBJ2-7, with 13 nucleotides matching TRBD2. The CDR3 loop spans 16 amino acids. From germline, CDR1 is MNHNY and CDR2 SVGAGI (reference sequence). V lost 6 bases and J lost 4; bases outside the gene matches: 9. CDR3 residues: CASSSGLAGAYYEQYF. The CDR3 DNA is TGTGCCAGCAGCTCCGGACTAGCGGGAGCCTATTACGAGCAGTACTTC.